This T cell receptor (beta chain) originates from a study of T cells in women clearing cervical HPV infection listed by TCRdb under 2018. About the full investigation: The cases were about 27 women with histologically confirmed HPV16-related CIN3 or worse, and 2 of these cases were invasive cancers. The roughly 27 controls were women who cleared a single incident HPV16 infection within 12 months without developing precancer or cancer. Blood from cases was collected at the visit at which the lesion was first identified, whereas blood from controls was collected once infection was no longer detected. For cases, a median interval of nearly 150 days, with an interquartile range of 90 to 200 days, was observed between lesion detection and blood sampling. Since HLA typing was available for only a few women, HLA type could not be ruled out as a confounder. Nested within Costa Rica's Guanacaste HPV Natural History Study, an exploratory proof-of-principle case-control study compared TCR repertoires across cervical HPV16 outcomes. Cases and controls were matched on age within five years and on year of sample collection. Cases had a median age of about 34 years and controls had a median age of 38, with no significant differences in baseline characteristics. The parent cohort enrolled 8,500 to 11,000 women aged 18 or older in Guanacaste, Costa Rica, during about 1992 to 1994 and followed them for over six years. Five blinded duplicates per group were added as quality controls, so that roughly 60 samples were obtained: 50 or so participants and 10 replicates.

In regard to this clone: It has no known antigen specificity. The read falls 3 residues short of the CDR3 end, and the missing part is taken from the germline J gene.

Here is what the overall study found, with its caveats: TRBV6-7 relative abundance was lower in cases than in controls (approximately 0.11% versus 0.16%; Bonferroni P = 0.0008). Random forest classifiers combining richness and V gene abundances distinguished cases from controls with an estimated AUC of approximately 0.83. Because T-cell numbers per sample were unknown, differences in richness could reflect varying T-cell content rather than repertoire biology. TCR repertoire richness was significantly higher in CIN3+ cases than in controls across sequencing depths, while evenness did not differ. Whether associations preceded infection or resulted from infection could not be shown with the cross-sectional design, and effector/memory subsets and HPV-specific T cells were not isolated.

TCR beta CDR3 regions were amplified by multiplex PCR from an average of about 1.1 ug genomic DNA per sample using the immunoSEQ assay. Primer bias was corrected in the assay by using a complete synthetic TCR repertoire to establish an amplification baseline. Amplicons were sequenced on the Illumina platform. The published analysis was carried out like this. Error correction of the sequences involved clustering with frequency ratios plus a modified nearest-neighbor algorithm, after which the sequences were analyzed in the immunoSEQ Analyzer using IMGT gene definitions. At each rarefaction depth, TCR richness and evenness were averaged across 20 rarefaction repeats, and any sample with fewer sequences than the depth was left out. V, D and J gene relative abundances were compared between groups with Wilcoxon rank sum tests, applying FDR correction. Blinded duplicates gave an intraclass correlation of under 97% for TCR richness and an average of approximately 83% across over 65 gene segments. As stored in TCRdb, this immuneACCESS dataset retains in-frame rearrangements with V and J assigned. A fraction of the clones does not appear; measured against another copy, unresolved V genes explain less than half of the discrepancy, and the remainder lacks a known reason. V, J and clone size derive from that table, while D and trimming were established from the DNA sequence. The table for this sample lists about 14,000 clones. The top ten constitute around 21% of the sample.

The CDR3, cysteine through phenylalanine, is 13 amino acids long. The DNA covers only part of the CDR3, 30 bases in frame from base 1. The V end gives up 4 bases and the J end 8 bases, leaving 7 bases in the junction not matched to a gene. The germline V gene yields SQVTM for CDR1 and ANQGSEA for CDR2. Every participant had a single incident cervical HPV16 infection, and women with prevalent HPV16 infections were excluded. Cervical HPV DNA was detected by MY09/MY11 PCR, and genotyping was performed by dot-blot hybridization. Under 19 mL of heparinized blood were centrifuged, and the buffy coat was aliquoted, frozen at -30°C, then stored at -80°C. QIAGEN kits were used to extract genomic DNA from buffy coat specimens.

The sequence links TRBV29-1 to TRBJ2-1; 8 bases in between match TRBD1. Sequencing was done on a sample of blood buffy coat. The receptor's source is a woman aged 18 to 75 with a cervical HPV16 infection that either progressed to CIN3+ or cleared (not recorded which). For the CDR3, the sequence is CSVAQGGGYEQFF. The covered CDR3 bases are TGCAGCGTTGCACAGGGGGGTGGTTATGAG.